A selection of T cell receptor beta chains follows, all from one sample in a study of regulatory T cells in long-lasting Graves disease. TCRdb recomputed calls from the multiplex PCR reads with MiXCR, one row per CDR3 protein. Of about 660,000 distinct CDR3 sequences in the sample, about 32% were seen once. The specimen comprised peripheral blood mononuclear cells (PBMCs), sampled when the disease was refractory, from a patient treated with antithyroid drugs. Every receptor here comes from a female donor with Graves disease. CDR3s include the opening cysteine and the closing phenylalanine or tryptophan. Clone size is shown for a subset of rows, as once, few, many or a class of expanded clone.

TRBV20-1	TRBJ2-7	many	CSARSAGYRYEQYF
TRBV9	TRBJ2-7	few	CASSVGGQGANEQYF
TRBV7-9	TRBJ1-1	few	CASSSANRGHEAFF
TRBV13	TRBJ1-1	few	CASILKGIGTEAFF
TRBV30	TRBJ2-7	few	CAWSVDRQGRYEQYF
TRBV15	TRBJ1-1	few	CATSRRQGDITEAFF
TRBV12-3/TRBV12-4	TRBJ2-5	few	CASSSRPGAGAQYF
TRBV30	TRBJ1-2	few	CAWTQGPTGGYTF
TRBV12-3/TRBV12-4	TRBJ1-5	NA	CASTSGSQPQHF
TRBV6-1	TRBJ2-7	many	CASMGAEGGTYEQYF
TRBV12-3/TRBV12-4	TRBJ1-1	many	CASSTGTGGSEAFF
TRBV29-1	TRBJ2-5	NA	CSGGQGNGETQYF
TRBV30	TRBJ2-7	NA	CAWSVQGLLSNEQYF
TRBV27	TRBJ2-6	NA	CASSLLAGSSGANVLTF
TRBV6-1	TRBJ2-7	NA	CASRRTDSGEQYF
TRBV5-1	TRBJ1-1	NA	CASSYRQGRNTEAFF
TRBV7-9	TRBJ1-2	few	CASSLSGVQGRGNGYTF
TRBV27	TRBJ1-6	NA	CASSLQGAQSPLHF
TRBV9	TRBJ2-2	NA	CASSVAPGELFF
TRBV5-1	TRBJ2-7	NA	CASSLVADRSYEQYF
TRBV12-3/TRBV12-4	TRBJ1-2	NA	CASSFQGFGGYTF
TRBV18	TRBJ2-5	NA	CASSPRTGVETQYF
TRBV5-1	TRBJ2-2	few	CASSRGAGSGSPLTGELFF
TRBV18	TRBJ1-2	NA	CASSPQGVKSYTF
TRBV20-1	TRBJ1-3	NA	CSAAIDGSSGNTIYF
TRBV6-2/TRBV6-3	TRBJ1-1	few	CASSVDSSVTEAFF
TRBV12-3/TRBV12-4	TRBJ1-4	many	CASSLAPGTANRFF
TRBV30	TRBJ2-5	once	CAWSVTSRAPQETQYF
TRBV10-3	TRBJ2-7	few	CAISESDTYEQYF
TRBV12-3/TRBV12-4	TRBJ2-5	many	CASSIPGQGETQYF
TRBV4-1	TRBJ1-4	NA	CASSQPGRTNEKLFF
TRBV12-3/TRBV12-4	TRBJ1-5	many	CASSSSPTASNQPQHF
TRBV6-2/TRBV6-3	TRBJ1-4	NA	CASSEAVTEKLFF
TRBV29-1	TRBJ2-5	NA	CSVAEGAETQYF
TRBV29-1	TRBJ2-3	NA	CSVDSTYPGLAGGTDTQYF
TRBV20-1	TRBJ1-4	NA	CSARGGASYEKLFF
TRBV11-2	TRBJ2-5	NA	CASSSPPRRTSGKETQYF
TRBV19	TRBJ1-3	NA	CASIAWETGTNTIYF
TRBV7-3	TRBJ2-2	NA	CASSLMNGELFF
TRBV30	TRBJ1-2	NA	CAWRPGEYGYTF
TRBV6-2/TRBV6-3	TRBJ2-7	once	CASSSAADTYEQYF
TRBV12-3/TRBV12-4	TRBJ1-6	many	CASSLRPPENSPLHF
TRBV19	TRBJ1-2	NA	CASSVGTGATYGYTF
TRBV20-1	TRBJ1-2	NA	CSARDSGSRILANYGYTF
TRBV10-3	TRBJ1-5	NA	CAISEPTGASNQPQHF
TRBV15	TRBJ1-2	once	CATSSATGAGYTF
TRBV6-2/TRBV6-3	TRBJ2-5	NA	CASSYQQGRGETQYF
TRBV2	TRBJ1-6	many	CASSDIQGKDSPLHF
TRBV11-2	TRBJ1-6	many	CASSFSGSYNSPLHF
TRBV7-9	TRBJ1-4	few	CASSSQEGARKLFF
TRBV29-1	TRBJ1-2	NA	CSVHMMKAGYTF
TRBV28	TRBJ2-7	NA	CASTSPAASGTTSSYEQYF
TRBV19	TRBJ1-2	NA	CASTDRVGYTF
TRBV6-1	TRBJ1-5	NA	CASHPNRASAQHF
TRBV7-9	TRBJ1-2	NA	CASSSEYGQGGSYGYTF
TRBV20-1	TRBJ2-7	once	CSARNRGLDEQYF